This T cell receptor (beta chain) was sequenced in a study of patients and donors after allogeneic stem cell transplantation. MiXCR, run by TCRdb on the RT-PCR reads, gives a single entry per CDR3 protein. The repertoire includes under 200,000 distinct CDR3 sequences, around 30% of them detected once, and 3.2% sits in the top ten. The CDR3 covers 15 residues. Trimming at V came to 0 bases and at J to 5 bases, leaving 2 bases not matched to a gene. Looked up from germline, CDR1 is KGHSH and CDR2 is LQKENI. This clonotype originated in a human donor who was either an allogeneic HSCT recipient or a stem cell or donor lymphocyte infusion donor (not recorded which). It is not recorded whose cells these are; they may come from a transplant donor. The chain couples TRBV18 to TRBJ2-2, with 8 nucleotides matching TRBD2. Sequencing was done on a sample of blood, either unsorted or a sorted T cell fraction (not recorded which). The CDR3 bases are TGTGCCAGCTCACCACCCGCTAGCGGGACCGGGGAGCTGTTTTTT. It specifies CASSPPASGTGELFF.